The 25 T cell receptor beta chains below were found in one sample sequenced in a study of control samples from healthy donors and cancer patients. Clones were sequenced by immunoSEQ multiplex PCR, and TCRdb holds only the in-frame ones, with some missing. The table records 100,000 to 150,000 clones, roughly nine tenths of them present only once. What was sequenced was blood. The receptors shown here come from a man younger than 35 in good health.

V is TRBV20-1 and J is TRBJ2-4; no definite D call. V shed 3 bases and J shed 1 base, with 10 bases lying between them. This CDR3 has 14 residues. The germline gives CDR1 DFQATT, CDR2 SNEGSKA (reference sequence). CDR3 amino acids: CSASLVLAKNIQYF. CDR3 sequence (DNA): TGCAGTGCTAGTCTTGTTCTCGCCAAAAACATTCAGTACTTC.

The gene calls are TRBV29-1 and TRBJ2-7; weak D call: TRBD1 (6 bases). The V end lost 0 bases, the J end lost 4 bases, and 10 bases lay between the germline ends. CDR3 length equals 13 residues. The germline V gene has CDR1 SQVTM and CDR2 ANQGSEA. The CDR3 coding sequence is TGCAGCGTTGAAGATCAAGGGACATACGAGCAGTACTTC. Its translation is CSVEDQGTYEQYF.

The V and J genes are TRBV18 and TRBJ2-7; no definite D call. The CDR3 has 14 residues. Germline V gene lookup returns CDR1 KGHSH and CDR2 LQKENI. The V end lost 3 bases, the J end lost 3 bases, and 12 bases lay between the germline ends. In DNA, the CDR3 is TGTGCCAGCTCACCTTCCAGTAGACACTACGAGCAGTACTTC. It specifies CASSPSSRHYEQYF.

The chain joins TRBV5-6 to TRBJ2-7, with D perhaps assigned TRBD1 or TRBD2 (5 bases each). CDR1 and CDR2 from the germline V gene are SGHDT and YYEEEE. The CDR3 has 13 amino acids. V was cut by 2 bases and J by 5 bases, with 11 bases left in between. DNA for the CDR3: TGTGCCAGCAGCTTTACAGGAGGTAACGAGCAGTACTTC. It specifies CASSFTGGNEQYF.

V usage is TRBV3-1 (or the pseudogene TRBV3-2) and J usage is TRBJ2-7, with D uncertain. V dropped 4 bases and J dropped 3 bases, with 10 bases sitting between them. Germline loops: CDR1 LGHDT, CDR2 YNNKEL (reference sequence). There are 13 residues in the CDR3. The CDR3 nucleotides read TGTGCCAGCAGCCCGCCGGACCACTACGAGCAGTACTTC. Translation gives CASSPPDHYEQYF.

This clone was found once. The V gene is TRBV5-1, the J gene TRBJ2-7; 11 nucleotides line up with TRBD1. Germline CDR1 and CDR2: SGHRS and YFSETQ. Trimming took 7 bases from V and 3 from J; bases not matched to a gene: 9. This CDR3 is 15 amino acids long. This CDR3 is CASSNSGTGGYEQYF. CDR3 nucleotide sequence: TGCGCCAGCTCAAATTCCGGGACAGGGGGCTACGAGCAGTACTTC.

V and J are TRBV15 and TRBJ1-2, with D possibly matching TRBD1 (6 bases). The V gene's germline CDR1 is LNHNV and CDR2 YYDKDF (reference sequence). The CDR3 sequence is 15 residues long. V was shortened by 5 bases and J by 1 base, with 14 bases between the two germline ends. CDR3 sequence reads: CATSVPGQSNYGYTF. In DNA, the CDR3 is TGTGCCACCAGCGTACCGGGACAAAGTAACTATGGCTACACCTTC.

The V gene is TRBV5-1, the J gene TRBJ1-1, with D maybe TRBD1 (5 bases). Germline values: CDR1 SGHRS, CDR2 YFSETQ. The CDR3 sequence is 14 residues long. Trimming cost V 0 bases and J 1 base, with 7 bases left between them. The CDR3 loop is CASSLEGANTEAFF. The DNA for the CDR3 is TGCGCCAGCAGCTTGGAAGGGGCGAACACTGAAGCTTTCTTT.

The chain links TRBV7-2 to TRBJ2-1; no firm D call. The V gene's germline CDR1 is SGHTA and CDR2 FQGNSA. The V end lost 5 bases, the J end lost 0 bases, and 11 bases lay between the germline ends. The length of the CDR3 is 15 residues. The CDR3 loop is CASSPRWGSYNEQFF. The CDR3 nucleotides are TGTGCCAGCAGCCCTCGTTGGGGCTCCTACAATGAGCAGTTCTTC.

A few counts support this clone. The V gene is TRBV6-1, the J gene TRBJ2-3; 10 bases align to TRBD1. CDR1 is MNHNS, CDR2 SASEGT, per germline. V dropped 0 bases and J dropped 5; count of bases not matched to a gene: 5. The CDR3 runs 16 residues. CDR3 protein: CASSEARGQGKDTQYF. DNA of the CDR3: TGTGCCAGCAGTGAAGCGCGGGGACAGGGGAAAGATACGCAGTATTTT.

The gene calls are TRBV7-2 and TRBJ1-2; D not resolved. Trimming took 3 bases from V and 8 from J, leaving 13 bases between them. The germline V gene encodes CDR1 SGHTA and CDR2 FQGNSA. The CDR3 is made up of 13 amino acids. CDR3: CASSFESPRGYTF. The CDR3 nucleotides read TGTGCCAGCAGCTTCGAATCACCTCGGGGCTACACCTTC.

The chain joins TRBV6-5 to TRBJ1-1; D might be TRBD1 (5 bases). V lost 7 bases, J lost 4 bases, and 10 bases lay in between. This CDR3 comprises 12 residues. Germline V CDR1 and CDR2: MNHEY, SVGAGI. This chain's CDR3 is CASIRGTTEAFF. Written as DNA, the CDR3 is TGTGCCAGCATTCGGGGGACCACTGAAGCTTTCTTT.

This clone was recorded only once. The chain couples TRBV28 to TRBJ1-1; tentative D call: TRBD1 (6 bases). The CDR3 extends over 14 amino acids. Germline assignment: CDR1 MDHEN and CDR2 SYDVKM. The V and J ends lost 6 bases and 2 bases respectively, with 13 bases between them. CDR3 in amino acids: CASSRLGGNTEAFF. The CDR3 coding sequence is TGTGCCAGCAGCCGTCTAGGGGGTAACACTGAAGCTTTCTTT.

The chain combines TRBV6-4 with TRBJ2-6; TRBD2 might be the D (6 bases). Trimming took off 2 bases at V and 0 bases at J, with 8 bases between the two ends. CDR1 and CDR2 (germline): MRHNA, SNTAGT. The CDR3 length is 16 residues. CDR3 DNA: TGTGCCAGCAGTGACGGGGGGAACTCTGGGGCCAACGTCCTGACTTTC. Protein product: CASSDGGNSGANVLTF.

The J gene is TRBJ2-7, the V gene TRBV4-1; 8 nucleotides line up with TRBD1. The CDR3 is made up of 16 amino acids. V lost 3 bases, J lost 5 bases, and 12 bases stayed unmatched. Germline V gene lookup returns CDR1 MGHRA and CDR2 YSYEKL. The CDR3 DNA is TGCGCCAGCAGCCACGTTGGACAGGGTGAAGACGACGAGCAGTACTTC. Its protein is CASSHVGQGEDDEQYF.

V gene TRBV5-1 combines with J gene TRBJ2-7, with 8 bases that match TRBD1. There are 15 residues in the CDR3. The V and J ends lost 4 bases and 2 bases, in that order; junction bases with no gene match: 8. Germline V gene data show CDR1 as SGHRS and CDR2 as YFSETQ. The CDR3 loop is CASSPTATGAYEQYF. In DNA form, the CDR3 reads TGCGCCAGCAGCCCCACTGCGACAGGGGCCTACGAGCAGTACTTC. The whole variable domain, filled in from reference TRBV5-1 and TRBJ2-7, reads KAGVTQTPRYLIKTRGQQVTLSCSPISGHRSVSWYQQTPGQGLQFLFEYFSETQRNKGNFPGRFSGRQFSNSRSEMNVSTLELGDSALYLCASSPTATGAYEQYFGPGTRLTVT.

The chain links TRBV19 to TRBJ2-7; 10 nucleotides match TRBD2. The V gene's germline CDR1 is LNHDA and CDR2 SQIVND (reference sequence). This CDR3 has 17 amino acids. V shed 3 bases and J 4 bases; nucleotides not matched to a gene: 12. The CDR3 is CASSIDASGSSRYEQYF. CDR3 DNA: TGTGCCAGTAGTATCGATGCTAGCGGGAGTTCTCGATACGAGCAGTACTTC.

The chain is built from TRBV27 and TRBJ2-3; the match to TRBD2 covers 9 bases. This CDR3 is built from 16 residues. V was clipped by 2 bases and J by 4 bases; unmatched bases: 7. From germline, CDR1 is MNHEY and CDR2 SMNVEV (reference sequence). The DNA for the CDR3 is TGTGCCAGCAGTTTAGTGGGAGCGGGAGGTCCAGATACGCAGTATTTT. This codes for CASSLVGAGGPDTQYF.

The DNA of the CDR3 is TGTGCCAGTAGTATTTATGGGCGCGAAGCTTTCTTT. It codes for CASSIYGREAFF. The chain couples TRBV19 to TRBJ1-1, with D unresolved. The CDR3 is 12 amino acids. CDR1 is LNHDA and CDR2 is SQIVND in the germline V gene (reference sequence). Trimming took 3 bases from V and 8 from J, leaving 10 bases between them.

The chain is built from TRBV19 and TRBJ1-5; D is undetermined. Between the trimmed V and J ends, which lost 7 bases and 3 bases, there was a span of 10 bases. The V gene's germline CDR1 is LNHDA and CDR2 SQIVND (reference sequence). This CDR3 comprises 13 residues. CDR3 loop: CASTAAPNQPQHF. CDR3 nucleotides: TGTGCCAGTACCGCCGCTCCCAATCAGCCCCAGCATTTT.

The rearrangement joins TRBV6-6 to TRBJ2-7; D is ambiguous. Per germline, CDR1 MNHNY and CDR2 SVGAGI (reference sequence). The CDR3 extends over 13 amino acids. The V end lost 5 bases, the J end lost 0 bases, and 8 bases lay between the germline ends. CDR3 bases: TGTGCCAGCAGTCCCGGAGACTCCTACGAGCAGTACTTC. Translation: CASSPGDSYEQYF.

This chain joins TRBV9 and TRBJ2-3, with a possible D match to TRBD2 (6 bases). CDR3 length equals 18 residues. V gave up 3 bases and J gave up 0 bases, with 20 bases separating them. Germline CDR1 SGDLS, CDR2 YYNGEE. CDR3 in DNA: TGTGCCAGCAGCGACCGGGACTCCCAAGGGATTAGCACAGATACGCAGTATTTT. It is translated as CASSDRDSQGISTDTQYF.

J is TRBJ2-1 and V is TRBV13, with TRBD2 identical over 7 bases. The CDR3 has 16 amino acids. Losses at the gene ends were 6 bases for V and 2 bases for J; bases not matched to a gene: 10. CDR1 is PRHDT and CDR2 is FYEKMQ in the germline V gene (reference sequence). CDR3 DNA sequence: TGTGCCAGCAGGCCCGCTAGCGGAAAAACCTACAATGAGCAGTTCTTC. This sequence encodes CASRPASGKTYNEQFF. Supplemented by reference TRBV13 and TRBJ2-1, the full variable domain reads AAGVIQSPRHLIKEKRETATLKCYPIPRHDTVYWYQQGPGQDPQFLISFYEKMQSDKGSIPDRFSAQQFSDYHSELNMSSLELGDSALYFCASRPASGKTYNEQFFGPGTRLTVL.

V gene TRBV4-3 combines with J gene TRBJ2-1; 8 bases agree with TRBD1. Trimming removed 4 bases from V and 7 bases from J; junction bases left unmatched: 9. In germline, CDR1 is LGHNA, CDR2 YSLEER. The CDR3 loop spans 15 amino acids. The DNA for the CDR3 is TGCGCCAGCAGCCCCCAGGGGGCTTCGGCGAATGAGCAGTTCTTC. Its translation is CASSPQGASANEQFF.

This rearrangement joins TRBV29-1 to TRBJ1-4; D is perhaps TRBD1 (6 bases). V lost 4 bases, J lost 4 bases, and 7 bases lay in between. Germline CDR1 is SQVTM and CDR2 is ANQGSEA. The CDR3 is made up of 12 amino acids. In DNA, the CDR3 is TGCAGCGTTGGCAGGGGTAATGAAAAACTGTTTTTT. It yields the protein CSVGRGNEKLFF.